The rows below give T cell receptor beta chains drawn from one sample of a study of T cells in Graves' hyperthyroidism and ophthalmopathy. TCRdb processed the multiplex PCR reads anew with MiXCR; each CDR3 protein has one entry. The sample records about half a million distinct CDR3 sequences, about a fifth being singletons. The specimen was blood. All receptors derive from a man between 18 and 29 years old with Graves' hyperthyroidism. Both conserved end residues are part of each CDR3. The D gene is left open where the match is weak. Clone size is given for some rows only: seen once, a few or many times, or a class if the clone is expanded.

CDR3aa	CDR3nt	d_gene	abundance	j_gene	v_gene
CASAPGDSPNTGELFF	TGTGCCAGCGCACCCGGGGACAGCCCGAACACCGGGGAGCTGTTTTTT	TRBD1	many	TRBJ2-2	TRBV12-3/TRBV12-4
CASSARVRGYEQYF	TGTGCCAGCAGCGCGAGAGTAAGGGGCTACGAGCAGTACTTC	-	few	TRBJ2-7	TRBV13
CASRPPGQGLRYTEAFF	TGTGCCAGCAGACCTCCGGGACAGGGTCTAAGGTACACTGAAGCTTTCTTT	TRBD1	many	TRBJ1-1	TRBV28
CASGLVLGSTYGYTF	TGTGCTAGTGGTTTGGTATTGGGGTCGACGTATGGCTACACCTTC	-	once	TRBJ1-2	TRBV12-5
CASSFTGGVRGYTF	TGTGCCAGCAGCTTTACAGGGGGCGTACGTGGCTACACCTTC	TRBD1	-	TRBJ1-2	TRBV7-9
CASSHPRGTEAFF	TGTGCCAGCAGCCATCCCAGGGGCACTGAAGCTTTCTTT	-	few	TRBJ1-1	TRBV4-2
CASSEEETGFRYF	TGTGCCAGCAGTGAAGAGGAGACAGGTTTTAGGTACTTC	-	-	TRBJ2-7	TRBV6-1
CASSLPGLAGVLAQYF	TGTGCCAGCAGCCTCCCAGGGCTAGCGGGGGTCTTAGCGCAGTACTTC	TRBD2	-	TRBJ2-7	TRBV11-2
CASRAPAGNTIYF	TGTGCCAGCAGGGCCCCGGCTGGAAACACCATATATTTT	-	many	TRBJ1-3	TRBV6-1
CASSYASAANYGYTF	TGTGCCAGCAGTTACGCCTCGGCAGCAAACTATGGCTACACCTTC	-	many	TRBJ1-2	TRBV6-2/TRBV6-3
CASSWNRRATYEQYF	TGTGCCAGCAGCTGGAACAGGAGGGCGACCTACGAGCAGTACTTC	-	few	TRBJ2-7	TRBV11-2
CASKGDRHTGELFF	TGTGCCAGCAAGGGGGACAGGCACACCGGGGAGCTGTTTTTT	TRBD1	many	TRBJ2-2	TRBV28
CASGPYYGGGEQYF	TGTGCCAGCGGCCCCTACTACGGCGGCGGAGAGCAGTACTTC	-	many	TRBJ2-7	TRBV12-3/TRBV12-4
CASSIDRSGTAGSTGELFF	TGTGCCAGTAGTATAGACAGGAGTGGGACGGCGGGGAGCACCGGGGAGCTGTTTTTT	-	-	TRBJ2-2	TRBV19
CATSSEISGYGYTF	TGTGCCACCAGCTCAGAGATCTCAGGCTATGGCTACACCTTC	-	many	TRBJ1-2	TRBV15
CASTGSLNEQYF	TGTGCCAGCACGGGTTCCCTCAACGAGCAGTACTTC	-	many	TRBJ2-7	TRBV28
CASSARGSSSYEQYF	TGTGCCAGCAGCGCCAGGGGCTCTAGCTCCTACGAGCAGTACTTC	-	-	TRBJ2-7	TRBV12-3/TRBV12-4
CASSPTGSGNQPQHF	TGTGCCAGCAGTCCCACAGGCAGTGGCAATCAGCCCCAGCATTTT	-	many	TRBJ1-5	TRBV27
CSTGPLSSYEQYF	TGCAGTACAGGGCCTTTAAGCTCCTACGAGCAGTACTTC	-	many	TRBJ2-7	TRBV20-1
CASSLSGTGRETQYF	TGCGCCAGCAGCCTGAGCGGGACAGGGCGAGAGACCCAGTACTTC	TRBD1	-	TRBJ2-5	TRBV4-1
CASSSHGSQNTEAFF	TGTGCCAGCAGTTCGCACGGCAGTCAGAACACTGAAGCTTTCTTT	-	many	TRBJ1-1	TRBV28
CASSIGGYVTQYF	TGTGCCAGCAGTATAGGGGGATACGTGACCCAGTACTTC	-	-	TRBJ2-5	TRBV28
CASSPPQGAEAFF	TGCGCCAGCAGCCCACCACAGGGAGCTGAAGCTTTCTTT	-	many	TRBJ1-1	TRBV4-1
CASDPRRQGVLPTEAFF	TGCGCCAGCGACCCCCGGAGACAGGGGGTCCTCCCCACTGAAGCTTTCTTT	TRBD1	many	TRBJ1-1	TRBV4-1
CASGVTGSGNTIYF	TGTGCCAGCGGGGTGACAGGCTCTGGAAACACCATATATTTT	-	-	TRBJ1-3	TRBV2
CAIRDRRSYGYTF	TGTGCCATCAGGGACAGGCGATCCTATGGCTACACCTTC	TRBD1	few	TRBJ1-2	TRBV19
CASSLGQGRQGLYGYTF	TGCGCCAGCAGCTTGGGACAGGGAAGGCAAGGACTCTATGGCTACACCTTC	TRBD1	-	TRBJ1-2	TRBV5-1
CASRAEFYSYEQYF	TGCGCCAGCAGGGCAGAGTTTTACTCCTACGAGCAGTACTTC	-	many	TRBJ2-7	TRBV5-1
CASSKGAYEQYF	TGTGCCAGCAGCAAGGGCGCCTACGAGCAGTACTTC	-	-	TRBJ2-7	TRBV2
CSGRSGAPYEQYF	TGCAGTGGCCGTAGCGGGGCCCCCTACGAGCAGTACTTC	TRBD2	many	TRBJ2-7	TRBV20-1
CASSPTGGGYEAFF	TGTGCCAGCAGTCCAACAGGGGGCGGTTATGAAGCTTTCTTT	TRBD1	many	TRBJ1-1	TRBV6-1
CASSYRGDGNQPQHF	TGTGCCAGCAGTTACAGGGGTGACGGCAATCAGCCCCAGCATTTT	-	many	TRBJ1-5	TRBV6-2/TRBV6-3
CASSQVVTAYQPQHF	TGCGCCAGCAGCCAAGTTGTGACAGCTTATCAGCCCCAGCATTTT	-	-	TRBJ1-5	TRBV4-1
CASSALGSSYEQYF	TGTGCCAGCAGCGCACTTGGAAGCTCCTACGAGCAGTACTTC	-	many	TRBJ2-7	TRBV12-3/TRBV12-4
CASAYRASGFEQYF	TGTGCCAGCGCGTATAGGGCTAGCGGATTCGAGCAGTATTTT	TRBD2	few	TRBJ2-3	TRBV27
CASSLSGGDAAYEQYF	TGTGCCAGCAGTCTTTCCGGGGGTGATGCAGCCTACGAGCAGTACTTC	-	-	TRBJ2-7	TRBV27
CATGDDRVGYEQYF	TGTGCCACCGGGGATGACAGGGTAGGATACGAGCAGTACTTC	TRBD1	many	TRBJ2-7	TRBV6-1
CASSSTSGERNTIYF	TGTGCCAGCAGTTCAACGTCGGGGGAGAGAAACACCATATATTTT	-	many	TRBJ1-3	TRBV12-3/TRBV12-4
CASSLQGSYEQYF	TGTGCCAGCAGTTTGCAGGGGTCCTACGAGCAGTACTTC	-	many	TRBJ2-7	TRBV12-3/TRBV12-4
CASSYIQESMNTEAFF	TGTGCCAGCAGTTACATCCAGGAGAGCATGAACACTGAAGCTTTCTTT	-	many	TRBJ1-1	TRBV6-2/TRBV6-3
CASSSDTLYGYTF	TGTGCCAGCAGTTCGGACACCCTCTATGGCTACACCTTC	-	many	TRBJ1-2	TRBV6-5
CAVGGEMGTGELFF	TGTGCCGTCGGGGGCGAAATGGGCACCGGGGAGCTGTTTTTT	-	many	TRBJ2-2	TRBV19
CASRRDRGDRDYGYTF	TGTGCCAGCAGGAGAGACCGGGGGGATAGGGACTATGGCTACACCTTC	-	many	TRBJ1-2	TRBV12-3/TRBV12-4
CASSSLTGSITEAFF	TGTGCCAGCAGTTCCTTGACAGGGTCGATAACTGAAGCTTTCTTT	TRBD1	-	TRBJ1-1	TRBV6-5
CAWSTLLIAGSQETQYF	TGTGCCTGGAGCACCTTGTTGATAGCGGGGAGTCAAGAGACCCAGTACTTC	TRBD2	-	TRBJ2-5	TRBV30
CASSDNGRTDTQYF	TGTGCCAGCAGTGATAACGGTCGCACAGATACGCAGTATTTT	-	many	TRBJ2-3	TRBV6-1
CAWSQGQLNTEAFF	TGTGCCTGGAGTCAAGGACAGCTGAACACTGAAGCTTTCTTT	-	few	TRBJ1-1	TRBV30
CASSDQDFYEQYF	TGTGCCAGTAGTGATCAGGACTTCTACGAGCAGTACTTC	-	-	TRBJ2-7	TRBV2
CAISESGGGRGTEAFF	TGTGCCATCAGTGAGTCGGGCGGGGGCCGGGGCACTGAAGCTTTCTTT	-	-	TRBJ1-1	TRBV10-3
CASNRQGMNTEAFF	TGTGCCAGCAACCGACAGGGAATGAACACTGAAGCTTTCTTT	TRBD1	many	TRBJ1-1	TRBV6-1